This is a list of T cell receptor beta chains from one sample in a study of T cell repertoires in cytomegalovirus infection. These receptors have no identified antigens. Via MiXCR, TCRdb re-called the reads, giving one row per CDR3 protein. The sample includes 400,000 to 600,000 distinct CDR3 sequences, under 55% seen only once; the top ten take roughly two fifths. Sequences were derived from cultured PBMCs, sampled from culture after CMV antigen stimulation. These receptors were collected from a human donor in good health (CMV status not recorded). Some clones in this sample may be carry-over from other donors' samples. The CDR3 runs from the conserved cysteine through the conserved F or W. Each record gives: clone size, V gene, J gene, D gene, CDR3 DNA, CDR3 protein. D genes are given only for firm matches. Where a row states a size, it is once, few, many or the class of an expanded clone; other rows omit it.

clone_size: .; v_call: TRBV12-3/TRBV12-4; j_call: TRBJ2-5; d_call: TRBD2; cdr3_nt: TGTGCCAGCAGTTCTCAACCCGAGACTAGCGGGGACCAAAGGACCCAGTACTTC; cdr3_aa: CASSSQPETSGDQRTQYF
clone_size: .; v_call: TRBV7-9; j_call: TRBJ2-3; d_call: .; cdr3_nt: TGTGCCAGCAGCCCTCAGACCCCCACAGATACGCAGTATTTT; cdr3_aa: CASSPQTPTDTQYF
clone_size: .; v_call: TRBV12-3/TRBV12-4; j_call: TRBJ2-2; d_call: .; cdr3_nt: TGTGCCAGCAGTTTAAACAGGGAATCCGGGGAGCTGTTTTTT; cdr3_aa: CASSLNRESGELFF
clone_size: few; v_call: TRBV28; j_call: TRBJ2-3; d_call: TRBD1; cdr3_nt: TGTGCCAGCAGTTTGACGGGACAGGACACAGATACGCAGTATTTT; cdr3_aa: CASSLTGQDTDTQYF
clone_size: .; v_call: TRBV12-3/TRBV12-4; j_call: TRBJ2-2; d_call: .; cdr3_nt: TGTGCCAGCATCTCGAGTAGCCAGACACGACTGTTTTTT; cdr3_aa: CASISSSQTRLFF
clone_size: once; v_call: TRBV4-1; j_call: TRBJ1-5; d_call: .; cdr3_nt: TGCGCCAGCAAAAGAGGGGTGGCCTTCAATCAGCCCCAGCATTTT; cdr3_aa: CASKRGVAFNQPQHF
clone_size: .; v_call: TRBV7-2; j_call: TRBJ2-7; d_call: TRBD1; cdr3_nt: TGTGCCAGCAGCTCGGACAGGTACCCCTACGAGCAGTACTTC; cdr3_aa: CASSSDRYPYEQYF
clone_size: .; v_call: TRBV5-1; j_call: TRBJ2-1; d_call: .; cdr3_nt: TGCGCCAGCAGCCTAGGACAGGGAGGGCATGAGCAGTTCTTC; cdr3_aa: CASSLGQGGHEQFF
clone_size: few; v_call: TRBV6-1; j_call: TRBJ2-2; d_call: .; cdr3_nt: TGTGCCAGCAGTCAAGGGGGGCAGACCTTCAACACCGGGGAGCTGTTTTTT; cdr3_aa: CASSQGGQTFNTGELFF
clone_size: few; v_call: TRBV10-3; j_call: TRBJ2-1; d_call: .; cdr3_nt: TGTGCCATCAGCTTCTTTCCAAGGACCTCCTACAATGAGCAGTTCTTC; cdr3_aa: CAISFFPRTSYNEQFF
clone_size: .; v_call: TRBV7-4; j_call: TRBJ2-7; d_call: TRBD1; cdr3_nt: TGTGCCAGCAGAAGGACAGGAAACGAGCAGTACTTC; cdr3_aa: CASRRTGNEQYF
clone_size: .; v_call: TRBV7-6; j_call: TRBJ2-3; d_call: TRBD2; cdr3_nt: TGTGCCAGCAGCTTGTCCCCTTCTAGCGGCAACACAGATACGCAGTATTTT; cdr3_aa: CASSLSPSSGNTDTQYF
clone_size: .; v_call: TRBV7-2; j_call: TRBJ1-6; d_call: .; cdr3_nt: TGTGCCAGCAGCGCCAGGGTGAGCTCCTATAATTCACCCCTCCACTTT; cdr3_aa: CASSARVSSYNSPLHF
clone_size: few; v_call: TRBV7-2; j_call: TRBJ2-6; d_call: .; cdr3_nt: TGTGCCAGCAGCTTGGGTCGGATCTCTGGGGCCAACGTCCTGACTTTC; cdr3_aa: CASSLGRISGANVLTF
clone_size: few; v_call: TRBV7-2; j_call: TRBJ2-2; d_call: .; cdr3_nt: TGTGCCAGCAGCTTCATGAACACCGGGGAGCTGTTTTTT; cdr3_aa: CASSFMNTGELFF
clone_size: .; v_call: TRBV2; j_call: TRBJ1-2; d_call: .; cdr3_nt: TGTGCCAGCAGCGGGCTCACGCCGGGGTGGAACTATGGCTACACCTTC; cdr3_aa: CASSGLTPGWNYGYTF
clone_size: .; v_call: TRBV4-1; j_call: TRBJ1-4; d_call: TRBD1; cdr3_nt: TGCGCCAGCAGCAAAGGGGACAGGGGTAATGAAAAACTGTTTTTT; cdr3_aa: CASSKGDRGNEKLFF
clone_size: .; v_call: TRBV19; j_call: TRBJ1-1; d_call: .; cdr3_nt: TGTGCCAGTAGTATAGGTCTAATGAACACTGAAGCTTTCTTT; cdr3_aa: CASSIGLMNTEAFF
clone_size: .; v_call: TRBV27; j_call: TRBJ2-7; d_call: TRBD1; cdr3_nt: TGTGCCAGCCGCAGGGGGAGCTCCTACGAGCAGTACTTC; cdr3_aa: CASRRGSSYEQYF
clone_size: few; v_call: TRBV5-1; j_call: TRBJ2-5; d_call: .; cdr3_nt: TGCGCCAGCAGCTTTGGGCTAGCCCAAGAGACCCAGTACTTC; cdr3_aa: CASSFGLAQETQYF
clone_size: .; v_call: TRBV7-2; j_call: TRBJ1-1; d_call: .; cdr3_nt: TGTGCCAGCAGCTTAGAGGGTCGGGGGCTTGGCACTGAAGCTTTCTTT; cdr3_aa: CASSLEGRGLGTEAFF
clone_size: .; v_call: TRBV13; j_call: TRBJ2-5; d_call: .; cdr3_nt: TGCGCCGGCGGGCAAGGGCCAGGCGAGACCCAGTGCTTC; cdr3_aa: CAGGQGPGETQCF
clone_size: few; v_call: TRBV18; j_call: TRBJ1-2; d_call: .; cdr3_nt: TGTGCCAGCTCACCACCGCCGAGGGCTGGGTATGGCTACACCTTC; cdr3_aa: CASSPPPRAGYGYTF
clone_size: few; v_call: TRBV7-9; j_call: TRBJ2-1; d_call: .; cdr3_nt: TGTGCCAGCAGCTCCGGACTCCGAACGCTCTCCTACAATGAGCAGTTCTTC; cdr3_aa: CASSSGLRTLSYNEQFF
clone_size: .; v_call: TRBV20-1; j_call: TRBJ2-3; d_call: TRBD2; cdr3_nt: TGCAGTGCTAAGAGACTAGCGGGGGAAACAGATACGCAGTATTTT; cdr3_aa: CSAKRLAGETDTQYF
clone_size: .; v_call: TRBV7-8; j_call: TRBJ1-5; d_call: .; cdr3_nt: TGTGCCAGCAGCGCCCATAGATACTACACATATCAGCCCCAGCATTTT; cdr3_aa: CASSAHRYYTYQPQHF
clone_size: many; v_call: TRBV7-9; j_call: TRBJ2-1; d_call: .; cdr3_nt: TGTGCCAGCAGCCCCCTCCGGGCCCTAAACAATGAGCAGTTCTTC; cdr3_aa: CASSPLRALNNEQFF
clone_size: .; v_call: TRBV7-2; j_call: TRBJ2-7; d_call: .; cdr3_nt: TGTGCCAGCAGCTTAAGGGCAGGGAAAAACGAGCAGTACTTC; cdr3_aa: CASSLRAGKNEQYF
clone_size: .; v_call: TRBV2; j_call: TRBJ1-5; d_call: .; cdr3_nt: TGTGCCAGCAGTAACGGCGGAAGAAATCAGCCCCAGCATTTT; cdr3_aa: CASSNGGRNQPQHF
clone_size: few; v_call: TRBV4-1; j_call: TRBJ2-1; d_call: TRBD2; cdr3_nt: TGCGCCAGCAGCCCGAGGGCTAGCGGGAGGAGTGAGCAGTTCTTC; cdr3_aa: CASSPRASGRSEQFF
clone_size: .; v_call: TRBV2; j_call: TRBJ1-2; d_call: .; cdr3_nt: TGTGCCAGCAGAGTGGAGGCCTATGGCTACACCTTC; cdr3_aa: CASRVEAYGYTF
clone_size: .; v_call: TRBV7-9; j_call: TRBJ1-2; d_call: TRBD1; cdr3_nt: TGTGCCAGCAGCTCAGAAGAGGACAGGGCCTATGGCTACACCTTC; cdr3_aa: CASSSEEDRAYGYTF
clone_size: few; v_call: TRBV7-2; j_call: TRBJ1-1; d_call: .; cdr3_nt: TGTGCCAGCAGCCGACTGAACACTGAAGCTTTCTTT; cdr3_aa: CASSRLNTEAFF
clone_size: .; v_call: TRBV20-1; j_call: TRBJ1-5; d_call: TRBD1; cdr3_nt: TGCAGTGCTGCGCGGGCCTTTACAGGGGGCAATCAGCCCCAGCATTTT; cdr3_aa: CSAARAFTGGNQPQHF
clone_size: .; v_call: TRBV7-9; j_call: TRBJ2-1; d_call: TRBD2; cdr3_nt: TGTGCCAGCAGCCCCAGCCGGGGGGGTTCCGATCTTGGGCAGTTCTTC; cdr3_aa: CASSPSRGGSDLGQFF
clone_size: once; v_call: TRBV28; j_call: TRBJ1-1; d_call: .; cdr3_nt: TGTGCCAGCAGTTTGTACCGTGGTCAGGGAGAAGCCACTGAAGCTTTCTTT; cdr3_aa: CASSLYRGQGEATEAFF
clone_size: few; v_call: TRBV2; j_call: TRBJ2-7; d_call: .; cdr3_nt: TGTGCCAGCAGTGCCCAGGGATGGAGCTACGAGCAGTACTTC; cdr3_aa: CASSAQGWSYEQYF
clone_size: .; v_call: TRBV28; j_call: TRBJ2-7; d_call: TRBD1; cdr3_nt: TGTGCCAGCAGATCAAAAAGACAGGGTGGGGTCGAGCAGTACTTC; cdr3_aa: CASRSKRQGGVEQYF
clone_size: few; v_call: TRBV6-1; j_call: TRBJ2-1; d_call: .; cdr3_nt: TGTGCCAGCAGTTCCCCAATAAATCCGTTCAATGAGCAGTTCTTC; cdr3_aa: CASSSPINPFNEQFF
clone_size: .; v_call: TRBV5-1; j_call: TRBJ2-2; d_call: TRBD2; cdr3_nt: TGCGCCACCATGAGGACTAGCGGGGGGAGTTGGGACACCGGGGAGCTGTTTTTT; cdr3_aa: CATMRTSGGSWDTGELFF
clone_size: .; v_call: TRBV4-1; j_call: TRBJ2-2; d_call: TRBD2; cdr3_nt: TGCGCCAGCAGCACTCTGGGACTAGCGCCCGGGGAGCTGTTTTTT; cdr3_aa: CASSTLGLAPGELFF
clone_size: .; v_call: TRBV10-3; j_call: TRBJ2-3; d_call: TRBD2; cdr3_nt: TGTGCCACCGCCGGGAGGACAGATACGCAGTATTTT; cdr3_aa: CATAGRTDTQYF
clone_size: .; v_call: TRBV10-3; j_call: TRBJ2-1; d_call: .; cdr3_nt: TGTGCCATCACGGACGACGTCCTCGGCAATGAGCAGTTCTTC; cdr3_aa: CAITDDVLGNEQFF
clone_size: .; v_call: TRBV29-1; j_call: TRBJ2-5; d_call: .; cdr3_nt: TGCAGCGTACACCTGGGGGTTGGAGAGACCCAGTACTTC; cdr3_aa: CSVHLGVGETQYF
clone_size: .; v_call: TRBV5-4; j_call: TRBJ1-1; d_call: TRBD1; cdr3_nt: TGTGCCAGCAGCGCGGCGGCAGGGGGAAACACTGAAGCTTTCTTT; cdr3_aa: CASSAAAGGNTEAFF
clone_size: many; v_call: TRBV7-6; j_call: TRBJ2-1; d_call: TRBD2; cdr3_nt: TGTGCCAGCAGCCAACTAGCGAATGAGCAGTTCTTC; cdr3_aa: CASSQLANEQFF
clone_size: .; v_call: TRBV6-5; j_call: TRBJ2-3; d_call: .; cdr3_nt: TGTGCCAGCAGTTACGGAGCTGGAACGCCGCAGTATTTT; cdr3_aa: CASSYGAGTPQYF
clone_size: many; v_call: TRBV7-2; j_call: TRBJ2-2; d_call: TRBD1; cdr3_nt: TGTGCCAGCAGCTTATTGGGGACAGGGGTCGGGGAGCTGTTTTTT; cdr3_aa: CASSLLGTGVGELFF
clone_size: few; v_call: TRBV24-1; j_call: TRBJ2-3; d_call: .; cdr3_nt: TGTGCCACCAGTGACACCCCTGGTAATACGCAGTATTTT; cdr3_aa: CATSDTPGNTQYF
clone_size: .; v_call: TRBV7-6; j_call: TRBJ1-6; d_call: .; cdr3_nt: TGTGCCAGCAGCTTCGGGGGGATTAGGAATTCACCCCTCCACTTT; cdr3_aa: CASSFGGIRNSPLHF
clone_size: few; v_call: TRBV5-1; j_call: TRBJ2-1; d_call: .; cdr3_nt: TGCGCCAGCAGCTTGCGGATTTCCTACAATGAGCAGTTCTTC; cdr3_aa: CASSLRISYNEQFF
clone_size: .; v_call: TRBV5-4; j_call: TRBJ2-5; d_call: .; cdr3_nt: TGTGCCAGCAGCTCGACAACAGGTCAAGAGACCCAGTACTTC; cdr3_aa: CASSSTTGQETQYF
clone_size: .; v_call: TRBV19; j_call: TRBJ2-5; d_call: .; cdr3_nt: TGTGCCAGTAGTACCCCCCGAGGGGGGAGGGAGACCCAGTACTTC; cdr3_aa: CASSTPRGGRETQYF
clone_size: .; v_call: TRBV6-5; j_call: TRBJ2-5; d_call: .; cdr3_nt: TGTGCCAGCAGTTCGGTACCTTGGGAGTGGCAGTACTTC; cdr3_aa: CASSSVPWEWQYF
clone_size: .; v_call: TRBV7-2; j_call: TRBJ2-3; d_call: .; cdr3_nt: TGTGCCAGCAGCTTTGATCGGCGCGTGCAGTATTTT; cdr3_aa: CASSFDRRVQYF